One and the same sample provided the 15 T cell receptor beta chains below, sequenced in a study of blood T cells in healthy people across ages. Together with a sample-barcoded 5' primer, a J-beta primer mix was included in a second PCR lasting roughly 6 to 12 cycles. Each CDR3 protein gets one entry after TCRdb re-called the 5' RACE reads with MiXCR. The sample has 1.8 million or so distinct CDR3 sequences; roughly two fifths are singletons. Sequencing was performed on blood. These TCRs come from a human donor in good health.

Points on this clonotype: One end of the junction varies from germline; a read error may be responsible. V usage is TRBV15 and J usage is TRBJ1-4; D is unclear. Per the germline V gene, CDR1 is LNHNV and CDR2 is YYDKDF (reference sequence). The CDR3 extends over 16 amino acids. Here the CDR3 reads CATSRDIGRSNEKQFF. In DNA form, the CDR3 reads TGTGCCACCAGCAGAGACATAGGACGGAGTAATGAAAAACAGTTTTTT.

This clonotype appeared a few times. This sequence joins TRBV4-2 and TRBJ1-2; a possible D gene is TRBD1 (6 bases). The germline V gene has CDR1 LGHNA and CDR2 YNFKEQ. The CDR3 has 17 residues. Trimming stripped 0 bases from V and 6 bases from J, with 20 bases between. The CDR3 region is CASSQDQLIQGTNGYTF. CDR3 in DNA: TGTGCCAGCAGCCAAGATCAGCTAATACAGGGCACCAATGGCTACACCTTC.

The chain couples TRBV12-3 or TRBV12-4 to TRBJ2-1; 10 nucleotides align to TRBD2. The CDR3 is 15 residues long. The trim removed 3 bases at V and 7 bases at J, leaving 6 bases unmatched. For the CDR3, the DNA is TGTGCCAGCAGTTTTCGGGGACTAGCGACAAATGAGCAGTTCTTC. Its translation: CASSFRGLATNEQFF.

This sequence joins TRBV20-1 and TRBJ1-6, with D possibly TRBD1 on 5 matching bases. Trimming cost V 0 bases and J 7 bases, with 16 bases left between them. The CDR3 loop spans 16 amino acids. Germline V gene lookup returns CDR1 DFQATT and CDR2 SNEGSKA (reference sequence). CDR3: CSARESGRVENSPLHF. CDR3 sequence (DNA): TGCAGTGCTAGAGAGAGCGGCAGGGTAGAGAATTCACCCCTCCACTTT.

This sequence joins TRBV7-8 and TRBJ2-1; D may be TRBD1 or TRBD2 (6 bases each). This CDR3 is 15 amino acids long. Trimming stripped 1 base from V and 8 bases from J, with 15 bases between. The germline CDR1 and CDR2 sequences are SGHVS and FQNEAQ. The CDR3 protein is CASSLVGGPWDEQFF. The CDR3 coding sequence is TGTGCCAGCAGCTTAGTAGGGGGGCCATGGGATGAGCAGTTCTTC.

This clonotype came up a few times. V and J are TRBV29-1 and TRBJ2-7; D perhaps matches TRBD1 (5 bases). The CDR3 sequence is 15 residues long. The germline gives CDR1 SQVTM, CDR2 ANQGSEA. V lost 2 bases and J lost 2, with 16 bases in between. The CDR3 loop is CSVEFGRGNPYEQYF. The CDR3, as DNA: TGCAGCGTTGAATTTGGTAGGGGCAATCCCTACGAGCAGTACTTC.

The chain is built from TRBV12-3 or TRBV12-4 and TRBJ1-5; D remains unclear. V was pared by 8 bases and J by 5 bases, with 10 bases between. This CDR3 comprises 12 residues. CDR3 sequence reads: CASGNGYQPQHF. Written as DNA, the CDR3 is TGTGCCAGCGGCAACGGGTATCAGCCCCAGCATTTT.

The gene calls are TRBV3-1 and TRBJ2-7; D gene uncertain. The CDR3 totals 14 residues. With 5 bases removed from V and 6 bases from J, the gap between germline ends came to 17 bases. Germline assignment: CDR1 LGHDT and CDR2 YNNKEL (reference sequence). Written as DNA, the CDR3 is TGTGCCAGCAGCGAGATAGCTTTCTCGAGCGAGCAGTACTTC. Translation gives CASSEIAFSSEQYF.

The chain carries TRBV29-1 and TRBJ1-1; D gene ambiguous. The CDR3 consists of 13 residues. Per the germline V gene, CDR1 is SQVTM and CDR2 is ANQGSEA. Trimming removed 7 bases from V and 0 bases from J, with 12 bases in between. The CDR3 loop is CSAERRMNTEAFF. The CDR3, as DNA: TGCAGCGCCGAAAGACGGATGAACACTGAAGCTTTCTTT. The whole variable domain, filled in from reference TRBV29-1 and TRBJ1-1, reads SAVISQKPSRDICQRGTSLTIQCQVDSQVTMMFWYRQQPGQSLTLIATANQGSEATYESGFVIDKFPISRPNLTFSTLTVSNMSPEDSSIYLCSAERRMNTEAFFGQGTRLTVV.

This clonotype appeared a few times. This chain joins TRBV7-6 and TRBJ1-5; 7 positions agree with TRBD1. Germline CDR1 reads SGHVS; CDR2 reads FNYEAQ. CDR3 size: 16 residues. Trimming at V came to 1 base and at J to 3 bases, leaving 6 bases not matched to a gene. CDR3 sequence: CASSLEQGLVNQPQHF. The CDR3 DNA sequence: TGTGCCAGCAGCTTAGAACAGGGGCTCGTCAATCAGCCCCAGCATTTT.

The rearrangement joins TRBV28 to TRBJ1-5, with D unresolved. CDR3 length: 12 residues. V gave up 7 bases and J gave up 6 bases, with 10 bases separating them. Germline V gives CDR1 MDHEN, CDR2 SYDVKM. For the CDR3, the DNA is TGTGCCAGCACCGCGACCAGTCAGCCCCAGCATTTT. Its translation is CASTATSQPQHF. Variable domain in full (rest from reference TRBV28 and TRBJ1-5): DVKVTQSSRYLVKRTGEKVFLECVQDMDHENMFWYRQDPGLGLRLIYFSYDVKMKEKGDIPEGYSVSREKKERFSLILESASTNQTSMYLCASTATSQPQHFGDGTRLSIL.

The rearrangement joins TRBV20-1 to TRBJ2-3, with D possibly being TRBD2 (6 bases). Germline-derived CDR1 and CDR2 are DFQATT and SNEGSKA (reference sequence). The length of the CDR3 is 16 residues. Trimming removed 7 bases at V and 2 bases at J, with 22 bases between. This CDR3 reads CSVLEGGGDDTDTQYF. The CDR3 DNA is TGCAGTGTCCTGGAGGGAGGCGGGGATGACACAGATACGCAGTATTTT.

The chain couples TRBV2 to TRBJ2-6; no reliable D call. Germline CDR1 reads SNHLY; CDR2 reads FYNNEI. V was shortened by 0 bases and J by 0 bases, with 6 bases between the two germline ends. The CDR3 spans 16 residues. CDR3 nucleotide sequence: TGTGCCAGCAGTGAAGCCATCAGCTCTGGGGCCAACGTCCTGACTTTC. Translation: CASSEAISSGANVLTF.

This rearrangement joins TRBV7-2 to TRBJ2-3; D may be TRBD2 (5 bases). The V gene's germline CDR1 is SGHTA and CDR2 FQGNSA. The CDR3 is made up of 17 amino acids. V was clipped by 0 bases and J by 2 bases, with 15 bases between them. In DNA, the CDR3 is TGTGCCAGCAGCTTAGCAGGGCGGGCGTCTTTCACAGATACGCAGTATTTT. Translated, it gives CASSLAGRASFTDTQYF.

This rearrangement joins TRBV12-3 or TRBV12-4 to TRBJ1-1, with D perhaps TRBD1 (5 bases). The CDR3 covers 15 residues. The germline V and J ends were trimmed by 6 bases and 1 base, with 15 bases remaining between them. Here the CDR3 DNA reads TGTGCCAGCAGCCATGGACACCCCGGGAACACTGAAGCTTTCTTT. Residues: CASSHGHPGNTEAFF.